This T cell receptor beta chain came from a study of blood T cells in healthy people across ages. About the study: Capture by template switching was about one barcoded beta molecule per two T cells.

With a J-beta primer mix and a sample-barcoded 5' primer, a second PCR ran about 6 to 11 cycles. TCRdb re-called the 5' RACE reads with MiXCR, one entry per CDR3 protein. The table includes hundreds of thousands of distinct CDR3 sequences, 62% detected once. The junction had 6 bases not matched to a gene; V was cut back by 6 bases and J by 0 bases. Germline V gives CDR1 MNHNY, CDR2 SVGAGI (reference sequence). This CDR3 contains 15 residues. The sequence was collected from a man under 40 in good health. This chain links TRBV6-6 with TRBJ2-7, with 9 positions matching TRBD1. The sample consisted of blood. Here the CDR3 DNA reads TGTGCCAGCAGCCACGGACAGGGGAGCTCCTACGAGCAGTACTTC. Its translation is CASSHGQGSSYEQYF.